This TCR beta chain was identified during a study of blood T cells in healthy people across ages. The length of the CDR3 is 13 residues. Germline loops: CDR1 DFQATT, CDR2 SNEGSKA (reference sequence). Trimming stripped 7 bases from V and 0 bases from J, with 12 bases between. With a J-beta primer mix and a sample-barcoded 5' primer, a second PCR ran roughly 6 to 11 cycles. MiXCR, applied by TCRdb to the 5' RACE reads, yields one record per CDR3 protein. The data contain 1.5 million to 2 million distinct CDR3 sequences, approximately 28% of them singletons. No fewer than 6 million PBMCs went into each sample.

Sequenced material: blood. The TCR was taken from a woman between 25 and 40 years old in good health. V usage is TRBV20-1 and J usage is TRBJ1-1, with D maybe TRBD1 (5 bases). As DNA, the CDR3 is TGCAGTGTTGGGGGACCTCTGAACACTGAAGCTTTCTTT. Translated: CSVGGPLNTEAFF.